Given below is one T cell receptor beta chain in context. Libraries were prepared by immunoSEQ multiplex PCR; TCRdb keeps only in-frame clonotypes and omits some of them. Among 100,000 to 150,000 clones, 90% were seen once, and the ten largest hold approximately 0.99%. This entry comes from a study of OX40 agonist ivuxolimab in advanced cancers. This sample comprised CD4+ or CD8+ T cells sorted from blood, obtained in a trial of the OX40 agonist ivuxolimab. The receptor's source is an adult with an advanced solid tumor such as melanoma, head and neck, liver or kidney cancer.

CDR3 residues: CASGLGFIWADGYTF. The CDR3 DNA reads as TGTGCTAGTGGTTTGGGCTTTATATGGGCGGATGGCTACACCTTC. The chain couples TRBV12-5 to TRBJ1-2; D remains unclear. Per germline, CDR1 LGHNT and CDR2 FRNRAP. Trimming shortened V by 1 base and J by 6 bases, and 15 bases separated the two germline ends. The CDR3 extends over 15 amino acids.